Reported below is one T cell receptor beta chain. Its antigen is not identified. The data are from a study of OX40 agonist ivuxolimab in advanced cancers. Study-level background: Head and neck, renal cell, melanoma or hepatocellular carcinoma were the cancers that dose-escalation patients had. General observations from the study: Researchers did not determine the expanded peripheral T cells' antigen specificity. The study observed clonal expansion of CD4+ and CD8+ blood T cells by week 6 at 0.1 to 3.0 mg/kg.

Some clones are missing from TCRdb's copy, which holds only in-frame ones; the method was immunoSEQ multiplex PCR. This table has around 30,000 clones, 70% to 80% appearing once. The germline V gene has CDR1 SGHNT and CDR2 YYREEE (reference sequence). Trimming shortened V by 0 bases and J by 0 bases, and 4 bases separated the two germline ends. The CDR3 contains 14 residues. The V call is TRBV5-4, the J call TRBJ1-3; D remains ambiguous. The sample in question was CD4+ or CD8+ T cells sorted from blood, obtained in a trial of the OX40 agonist ivuxolimab. The receptor comes from an adult with an advanced solid tumor such as melanoma, head and neck, liver or kidney cancer. Here the CDR3 reads CASSLGSSGNTIYF. DNA for the CDR3: TGTGCCAGCAGCTTGGGTAGCTCTGGAAACACCATATATTTT.